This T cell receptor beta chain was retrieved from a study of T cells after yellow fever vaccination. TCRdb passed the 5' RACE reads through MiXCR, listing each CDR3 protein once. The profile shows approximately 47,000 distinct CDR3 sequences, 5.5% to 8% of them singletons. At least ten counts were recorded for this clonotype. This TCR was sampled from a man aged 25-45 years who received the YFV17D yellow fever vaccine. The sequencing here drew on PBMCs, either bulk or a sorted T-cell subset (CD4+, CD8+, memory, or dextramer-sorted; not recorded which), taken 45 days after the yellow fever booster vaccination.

The CDR3 here is CASSLEASYNEQFF. The CDR3 DNA reads as TGCGCCAGCAGCTTGGAGGCGTCCTACAATGAGCAGTTCTTC. The chain carries TRBV5-1 and TRBJ2-1, with no clear D. Trimming took off 0 bases at V and 1 base at J, with 5 bases between the two ends. This CDR3 comprises 14 residues. CDR1 and CDR2 (germline): SGHRS, YFSETQ.